This TCR beta chain was obtained from a study of T cell clusters in autoimmune cytopenias. Study information: The median distinct TRB clonotype count was approximately 2,500 per sample, from a median around 52,000 reads.

TRB was amplified from about 270 ng of peripheral blood genomic DNA per sample. Whole-study findings and limits: The T cell clusters were defined only in silico, without experimental functional validation. Physiological T cell clusters of healthy donors were apparently absent in primary autoimmune cytopenia patients.

In the case of this clonotype: Its target is not known.

Multiplex touch-down PCR amplified TRB using TRB-A and TRB-B pools in one tube. TCRdb re-called the multiplex PCR reads; every CDR3 protein appears as one record, without DNA. The sample holds thousands of distinct CDR3 sequences. The CDR3 is 11 amino acids. Germline V CDR1 and CDR2: DFQATT, SNEGSKA (reference sequence). This chain joins TRBV20-1 and TRBJ1-2. Sequencing input: peripheral blood. This clonotype was sampled from a human donor with an autoimmune cytopenia or autoimmune hepatitis (not recorded which). CDR3 in amino acids: CSARDSDGYTF.